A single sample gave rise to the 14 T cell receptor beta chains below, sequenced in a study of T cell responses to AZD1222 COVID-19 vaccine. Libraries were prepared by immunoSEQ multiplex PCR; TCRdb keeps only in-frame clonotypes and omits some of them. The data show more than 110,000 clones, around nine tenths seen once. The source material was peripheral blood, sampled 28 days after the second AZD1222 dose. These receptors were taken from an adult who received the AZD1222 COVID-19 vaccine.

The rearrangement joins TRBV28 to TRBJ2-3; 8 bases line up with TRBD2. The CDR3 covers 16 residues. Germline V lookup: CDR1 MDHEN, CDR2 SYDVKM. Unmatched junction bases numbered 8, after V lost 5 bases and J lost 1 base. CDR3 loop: CASSLGRGVGTDTQYF. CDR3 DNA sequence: TGTGCCAGCAGTCTGGGGCGGGGGGTCGGCACAGATACGCAGTATTTT.

Here the CDR3 reads CASSQRTGNQPQHF. The CDR3 coding sequence is TGTGCCAGCAGCCAACGGACGGGGAATCAGCCCCAGCATTTT. The genes are TRBV3-1 (or the pseudogene TRBV3-2) and TRBJ1-5; D gene ambiguous. Trimming stripped 2 bases from V and 4 bases from J, with 9 bases between. The CDR3 is 14 amino acids. Germline loops: CDR1 LGHDT, CDR2 YNNKEL (reference sequence).

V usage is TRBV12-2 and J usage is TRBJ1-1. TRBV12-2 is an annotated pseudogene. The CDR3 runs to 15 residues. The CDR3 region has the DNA TGTGCAAGTAAGGAGGGGCAACACCTGAACACTGAAGCTTTCTTT. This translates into CASKEGQHLNTEAFF.

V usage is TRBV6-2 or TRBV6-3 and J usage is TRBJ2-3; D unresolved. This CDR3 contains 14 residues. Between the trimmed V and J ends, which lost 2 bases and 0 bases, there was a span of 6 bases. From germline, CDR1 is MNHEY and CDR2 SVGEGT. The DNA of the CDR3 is TGTGCCAGCAGTTACGGTTCTAGCACAGATACGCAGTATTTT. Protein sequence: CASSYGSSTDTQYF.

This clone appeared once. CDR3 DNA sequence: TGTGCCATCACCGAGACTAGCGGGGCCGGGGAGCTGTTTTTT. This translates into CAITETSGAGELFF. The chain couples TRBV10-3 to TRBJ2-2; 11 nucleotides align to TRBD2. The germline CDR1 and CDR2 sequences are ENHRY and SYGVKD. This CDR3 has 14 amino acids. V gave up 7 bases and J gave up 6 bases; unmatched junction bases: 4.

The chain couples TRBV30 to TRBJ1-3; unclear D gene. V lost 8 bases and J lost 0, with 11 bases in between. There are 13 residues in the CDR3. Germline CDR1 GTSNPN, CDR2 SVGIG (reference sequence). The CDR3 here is CAGPLSSGNTIYF. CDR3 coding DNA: TGTGCCGGACCTTTAAGCTCTGGAAACACCATATATTTT. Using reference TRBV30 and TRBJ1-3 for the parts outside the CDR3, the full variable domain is SQTIHQWPATLVQPVGSPLSLECTVEGTSNPNLYWYRQAAGRGLQLLFYSVGIGQISSEVPQNLSASRPQDRQFILSSKKLLLSDSGFYLCAGPLSSGNTIYFGEGSWLTVV.

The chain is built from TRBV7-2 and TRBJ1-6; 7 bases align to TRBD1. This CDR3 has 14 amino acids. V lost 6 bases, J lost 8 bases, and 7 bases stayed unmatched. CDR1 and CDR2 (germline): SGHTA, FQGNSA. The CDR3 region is CASSVDRVYSPLHF. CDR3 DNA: TGTGCCAGCAGTGTTGACAGGGTCTATTCACCCCTCCACTTT.

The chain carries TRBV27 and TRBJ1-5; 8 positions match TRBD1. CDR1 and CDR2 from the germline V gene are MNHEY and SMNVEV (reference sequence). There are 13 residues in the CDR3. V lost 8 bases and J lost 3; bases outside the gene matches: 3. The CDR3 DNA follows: TGTGCCAGCGGACAGGGACTCAATCAGCCCCAGCATTTT. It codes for CASGQGLNQPQHF.

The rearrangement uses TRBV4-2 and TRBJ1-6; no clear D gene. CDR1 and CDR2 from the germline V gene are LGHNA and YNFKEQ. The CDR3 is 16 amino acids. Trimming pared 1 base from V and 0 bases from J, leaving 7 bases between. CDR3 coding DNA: TGTGCCAGCAGCCAAGGAGAGGACTCCTATAATTCACCCCTCCACTTT. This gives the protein CASSQGEDSYNSPLHF.

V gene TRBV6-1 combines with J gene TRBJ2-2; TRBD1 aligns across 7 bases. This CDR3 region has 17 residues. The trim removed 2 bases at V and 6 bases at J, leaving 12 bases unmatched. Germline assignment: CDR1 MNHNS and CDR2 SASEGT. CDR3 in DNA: TGTGCCAGCAGTGAATGGGGCCGGACAGGAAGTCCCGGGGAGCTGTTTTTT. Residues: CASSEWGRTGSPGELFF.

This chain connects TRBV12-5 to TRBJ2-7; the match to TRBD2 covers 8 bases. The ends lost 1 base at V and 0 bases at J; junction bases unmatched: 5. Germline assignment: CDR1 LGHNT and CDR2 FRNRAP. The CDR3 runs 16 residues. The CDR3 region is CASGLGGGQYSYEQYF. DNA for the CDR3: TGTGCTAGTGGTTTGGGCGGGGGGCAATACTCCTACGAGCAGTACTTC.

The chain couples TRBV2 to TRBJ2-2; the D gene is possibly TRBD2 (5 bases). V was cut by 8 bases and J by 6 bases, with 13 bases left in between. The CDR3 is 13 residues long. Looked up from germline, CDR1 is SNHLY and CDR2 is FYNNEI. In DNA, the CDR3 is TGTGCCAGCCGGCCTAGCTCCGCCGGGGAGCTGTTTTTT. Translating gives CASRPSSAGELFF. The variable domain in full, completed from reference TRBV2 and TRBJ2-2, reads EPEVTQTPSHQVTQMGQEVILRCVPISNHLYFYWYRQILGQKVEFLVSFYNNEISEKSEIFDDQFSVERPDGSNFTLKIRSTKLEDSAMYFCASRPSSAGELFFGEGSRLTVL.

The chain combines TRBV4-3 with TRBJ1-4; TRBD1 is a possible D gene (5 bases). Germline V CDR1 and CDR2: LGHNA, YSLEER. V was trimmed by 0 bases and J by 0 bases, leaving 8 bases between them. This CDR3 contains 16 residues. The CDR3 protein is CASSQDVGPTNEKLFF. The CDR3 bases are TGCGCCAGCAGCCAAGATGTGGGACCAACTAATGAAAAACTGTTTTTT.

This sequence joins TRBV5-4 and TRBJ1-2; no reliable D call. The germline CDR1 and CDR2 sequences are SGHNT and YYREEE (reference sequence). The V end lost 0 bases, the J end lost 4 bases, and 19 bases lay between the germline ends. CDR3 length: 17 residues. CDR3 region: CASSLETARPDGYGYTF. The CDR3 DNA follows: TGTGCCAGCAGCTTGGAAACGGCCAGGCCAGATGGCTATGGCTACACCTTC. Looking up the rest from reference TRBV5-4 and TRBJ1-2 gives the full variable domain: ETGVTQSPTHLIKTRGQQVTLRCSSQSGHNTVSWYQQALGQGPQFIFQYYREEENGRGNFPPRFSGLQFPNYSSELNVNALELDDSALYLCASSLETARPDGYGYTFGSGTRLTVV.